This TCR beta chain was profiled in a study of T cell clonality in common variable immunodeficiency. Study-wide results and limits: Fewer deletions and N-nucleotide insertions were reportedly seen in common variable immunodeficiency TCR beta sequences.

Sequencing input was equivalent genomic DNA from CVID and controls. The data were produced by immunoSEQ multiplex PCR, yet TCRdb's version contains in-frame clones alone and is incomplete. This set yields some 25,000 clones and no singletons; the top ten hold 24%. The table lists this clone with many counts. Its antigen is as yet unknown. With the read ending 3 residues before the CDR3 end, the germline J gene is used to fill in that end. This CDR3 is 16 amino acids long. With 5 bases clipped from V and 1 base from J, the junction kept 6 bases outside the gene matches. CDR1 is KGHSH, CDR2 LQKENI, per germline.

The sequencing input was peripheral blood mononuclear cells. The receptor was derived from a human donor with common variable immunodeficiency. The genes are TRBV18 and TRBJ1-3, with TRBD1 matching 9 bases. CDR3 bases read: TGTGCCAGCTCAGACAACAGGGGGCTATCTGGAAACACC. Protein: CASSDNRGLSGNT. The whole CDR3 sequence is CASSDNRGLSGNTIYF. Full variable domain (outside the CDR3, taken from reference TRBV18 and TRBJ1-3): NAGVMQNPRHLVRRRGQEARLRCSPMKGHSHVYWYRQLPEEGLKFMVYLQKENIIDESGMPKERFSAEFPKEGPSILRIQQVVRGDSAAYFCASSDNRGLSGNTIYFGEGSWLTVV.